The 18 T cell receptor beta chains below come from one sample, sequenced in a study of shared clonotypes between healthy human individuals. The method was immunoSEQ multiplex PCR; TCRdb's version includes in-frame clones alone and lacks a portion of them. The sample has over a million clones; roughly 74% are singletons. The sequenced sample was memory CD4+ T cells from PBMCs. Subset defined: CD45RA-negative fraction. The receptors were sampled from a man between 18 and 29 years old in good health. Some clones in this sample may be carry-over from other donors' samples.

This chain joins TRBV2 and TRBJ2-1; 7 bases line up with TRBD2. The length of the CDR3 is 14 residues. After removal of 8 bases from V and 2 bases from J, the junction contained 6 bases not matched to a gene. Looked up from germline, CDR1 is SNHLY and CDR2 is FYNNEI. The CDR3: CASGQLATYNEQFF. CDR3 nucleotide sequence: TGTGCCAGCGGCCAACTAGCGACCTACAATGAGCAGTTCTTC.

This clone showed up just once. The chain employs TRBV20-1 and TRBJ2-1, with 9 bases that match TRBD1. CDR3 length: 11 amino acids. Germline values: CDR1 DFQATT, CDR2 SNEGSKA (reference sequence). With 5 bases clipped from V and 14 bases from J, the junction kept 7 bases outside the gene matches. The CDR3 sequence is CSAPLGDREFF. CDR3 DNA sequence: TGCAGTGCTCCCTTAGGGGACAGGGAGTTCTTC.

This clone has a handful of counts. A junction boundary mismatches the germline segment, possibly from a read error. The rearrangement joins TRBV30 to TRBJ1-5; possibly TRBD1 for D (6 bases). The CDR3 has 14 amino acids. CDR1 and CDR2 from the germline V gene are GTSNPN and SVGIG (reference sequence). DNA of the CDR3: TGTGCGTGGAGAGGGCAGGGGAACAATCAGCCCCAGCATTTT. Protein: CAWRGQGNNQPQHF. Looking up the rest from reference TRBV30 and TRBJ1-5 gives the full variable domain: SQTIHQWPATLVQPVGSPLSLECTVEGTSNPNLYWYRQAAGRGLQLLFYSVGIGQISSEVPQNLSASRPQDRQFILSSKKLLLSDSGFYLCAWRGQGNNQPQHFGDGTRLSIL.

The V call is TRBV27, the J call TRBJ2-7, with D unresolved. V was shortened by 5 bases and J by 2 bases, with 16 bases between the two germline ends. CDR3 length: 15 amino acids. The germline CDR1 and CDR2 sequences are MNHEY and SMNVEV (reference sequence). In DNA form, the CDR3 reads TGTGCCAGCAGTCCAACCCGGGCTCCAACCTACGAGCAGTACTTC. Its translation is CASSPTRAPTYEQYF.

The V and J genes are TRBV7-2 and TRBJ2-1; D is unclear. The V gene lost 3 bases and the J gene lost 7 bases, with 4 bases spanning the gap. The germline V gene encodes CDR1 SGHTA and CDR2 FQGNSA. The CDR3 is 11 residues long. The CDR3, as DNA: TGTGCCAGCAGCTTCTTTAATGAGCAGTTCTTC. This translates into CASSFFNEQFF.

The chain has TRBV4-3 and TRBJ2-1; TRBD2 aligns across 8 bases. The CDR3 has 17 residues. The germline V gene encodes CDR1 LGHNA and CDR2 YSLEER. J gave up 8 bases and V 1 base, and 13 bases lay outside the gene matches. For the CDR3, the DNA is TGCGCCAGCAGCCAAGTCCCCTTAGCGGGAAGGGTCTATGAGCAGTTCTTC. Its translation is CASSQVPLAGRVYEQFF.

The chain joins TRBV5-6 to TRBJ1-4; D is unclear. V lost 0 bases and J lost 10, with 16 bases in between. CDR1 SGHDT and CDR2 YYEEEE come from the germline V gene. The CDR3 length is 15 residues. The CDR3: CASSLVVGRSGKLFF. CDR3 DNA sequence: TGTGCCAGCAGCTTGGTAGTTGGTAGGTCTGGAAAACTGTTTTTT.

V gene TRBV4-3 combines with J gene TRBJ2-7; D may match TRBD1 or TRBD2 (5 bases each). V lost 0 bases to trimming and J lost 2 bases, with 17 bases between them. CDR1 and CDR2 from the germline V gene are LGHNA and YSLEER. CDR3 length equals 17 residues. The CDR3 sequence is CASSQEKRGPRPYEQYF. The DNA of the CDR3 is TGCGCCAGCAGCCAAGAAAAGAGGGGCCCTCGCCCCTACGAGCAGTACTTC.

The chain carries TRBV7-2 and TRBJ1-4; 8 nucleotides agree with TRBD1. The CDR3 is made up of 14 amino acids. The V gene end was trimmed by 5 bases and the J gene end by 6 bases; junction bases not matched to a gene: 5. Germline CDR1 SGHTA, CDR2 FQGNSA. CDR3: CASSPDRGDEKLFF. The CDR3 DNA follows: TGTGCCAGCAGCCCAGACAGGGGAGATGAAAAACTGTTTTTT.

V is TRBV15 and J is TRBJ2-3, with a possible D match to TRBD2 (7 bases). CDR1 LNHNV and CDR2 YYDKDF come from the germline V gene (reference sequence). This CDR3 spans 16 amino acids. With 5 bases removed from V and 0 bases from J, the gap between germline ends came to 15 bases. The CDR3 region has the DNA TGTGCCACCAGCCTGGGAGGGGGTCGAAGCACAGATACGCAGTATTTT. It yields the protein CATSLGGGRSTDTQYF.

V and J are TRBV28 and TRBJ2-5; D uncertain. Germline V gene data show CDR1 as MDHEN and CDR2 as SYDVKM. Trimming stripped 1 base from V and 5 bases from J, with 8 bases between. This CDR3 is built from 13 residues. The CDR3 coding sequence is TGTGCCAGCAGTTTATTATCCGCGGAGACCCAGTACTTC. Amino acids: CASSLLSAETQYF.

In DNA form, the CDR3 reads TGTGCCAGCAGACGACAGGGGGCGAACGGCGAGCAGTACTTC. Translation gives CASRRQGANGEQYF. The chain has TRBV6-6 and TRBJ2-7; 10 bases are a match to TRBD1. The germline CDR1 and CDR2 sequences are MNHNY and SVGAGI (reference sequence). Trimming cost V 6 bases and J 6 bases; bases outside gene matches: 8. The CDR3 loop spans 14 amino acids.

As for this clone: The likely explanation is a read error, given a far larger clone one base away. This sample also contains other DNA sequences that code for the same CDR3. The chain has TRBV18 and TRBJ1-1; 8 bases agree with TRBD1. The germline CDR1 and CDR2 sequences are KGHSH and LQKENI. The CDR3 is 16 amino acids. The CDR3 DNA is TGTGCCAGCTCCCTACGAATGGACAGGGATACCCCTGAAGCCTTCTTT. It translates to CASSLRMDRDTPEAFF.

About this clone itself: Other DNA sequences from this sample encode an identical CDR3 as well. The CDR3 DNA sequence: TGTGCCAGCAGTCCCCAACTCGGGGGCTACGAGCAGTACTTC. Translated, it gives CASSPQLGGYEQYF. This sequence joins TRBV27 and TRBJ2-7, with D perhaps TRBD2 (6 bases). V was pared by 5 bases and J by 3 bases, with 14 bases between. Germline V CDR1 and CDR2: MNHEY, SMNVEV (reference sequence). CDR3 size: 14 residues.

A note on this clone: The same CDR3 also results from other DNA sequences found in this sample. This sequence joins TRBV11-2 and TRBJ2-5; D not certain. The CDR3 loop spans 12 amino acids. V shed 2 bases and J shed 5 bases, with 6 bases lying between them. Germline assignment: CDR1 SGHAT and CDR2 FQNNGV. The CDR3 loop reads CASSLNRETQYF. CDR3 nucleotides: TGTGCCAGCAGCTTAAATAGGGAGACCCAGTACTTC.

The chain has TRBV11-2 and TRBJ2-7; unclear D gene. This CDR3 spans 14 amino acids. The ends were cut back, 2 bases at V and 4 bases at J, with 12 bases in the middle. Per germline, CDR1 SGHAT and CDR2 FQNNGV. The chain's CDR3 is CASSLREYGYEQYF. Here the CDR3 DNA reads TGTGCCAGCAGCTTACGAGAGTACGGGTACGAGCAGTACTTC. The full variable domain, its missing parts supplied by reference TRBV11-2 and TRBJ2-7, is EAGVAQSPRYKIIEKRQSVAFWCNPISGHATLYWYQQILGQGPKLLIQFQNNGVVDDSQLPKDRFSAERLKGVDSTLKIQPAKLEDSAVYLCASSLREYGYEQYFGPGTRLTVT.

The chain is built from TRBV14 and TRBJ2-1; D uncertain. The V gene lost 2 bases and the J gene lost 10 bases, with 12 bases spanning the gap. Germline values: CDR1 SGHDN, CDR2 FVKESK. The CDR3 contains 13 residues. The CDR3 DNA follows: TGTGCCAGCAGCCAACCTCATAATTTGGAGCAGTTCTTC. Translation: CASSQPHNLEQFF. Full variable domain (outside the CDR3, taken from reference TRBV14 and TRBJ2-1): EAGVTQFPSHSVIEKGQTVTLRCDPISGHDNLYWYRRVMGKEIKFLLHFVKESKQDESGMPNNRFLAERTGGTYSTLKVQPAELEDSGVYFCASSQPHNLEQFFGPGTRLTVL.

The chain employs TRBV18 and TRBJ2-1; no clear D. Germline loops: CDR1 KGHSH, CDR2 LQKENI. Between the trimmed V and J ends, which lost 5 bases and 5 bases, there was a span of 13 bases. This CDR3 is built from 14 residues. The CDR3 here is CASSYGHKNNEQFF. CDR3 nucleotides: TGTGCCAGCTCATACGGCCACAAAAACAATGAGCAGTTCTTC.